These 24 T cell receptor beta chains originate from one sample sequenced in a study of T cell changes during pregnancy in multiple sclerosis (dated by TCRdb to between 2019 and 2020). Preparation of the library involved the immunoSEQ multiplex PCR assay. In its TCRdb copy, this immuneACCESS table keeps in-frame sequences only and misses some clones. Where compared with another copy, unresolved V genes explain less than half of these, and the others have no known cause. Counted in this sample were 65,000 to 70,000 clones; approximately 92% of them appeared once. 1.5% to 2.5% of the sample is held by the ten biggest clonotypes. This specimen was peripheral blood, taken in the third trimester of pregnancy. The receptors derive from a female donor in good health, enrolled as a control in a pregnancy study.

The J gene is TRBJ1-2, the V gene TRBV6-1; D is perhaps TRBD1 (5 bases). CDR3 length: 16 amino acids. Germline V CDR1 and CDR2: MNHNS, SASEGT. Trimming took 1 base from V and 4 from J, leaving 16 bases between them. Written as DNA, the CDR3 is TGTGCCAGCAGTGAAGATTTAGTGACAGTTTTCTATGGCTACACCTTC. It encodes CASSEDLVTVFYGYTF.

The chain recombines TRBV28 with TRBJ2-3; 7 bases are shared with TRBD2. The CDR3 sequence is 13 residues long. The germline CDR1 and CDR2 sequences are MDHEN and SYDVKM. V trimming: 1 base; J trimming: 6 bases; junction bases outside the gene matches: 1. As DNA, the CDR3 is TGTGCCAGCAGTTTATCCGGGGGGGATACGCAGTATTTT. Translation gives CASSLSGGDTQYF.

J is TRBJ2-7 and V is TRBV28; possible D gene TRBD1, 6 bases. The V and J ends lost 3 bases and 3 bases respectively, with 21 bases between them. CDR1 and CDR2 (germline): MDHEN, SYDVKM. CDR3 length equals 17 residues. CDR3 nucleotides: TGTGCCAGCAGTTTTAGTCTCCAGGTTGGGACAAACTACGAGCAGTACTTC. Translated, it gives CASSFSLQVGTNYEQYF.

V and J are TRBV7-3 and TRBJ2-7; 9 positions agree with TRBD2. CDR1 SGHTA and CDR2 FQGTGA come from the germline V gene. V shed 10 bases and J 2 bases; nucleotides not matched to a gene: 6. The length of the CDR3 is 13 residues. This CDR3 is CANKREVPYEQYF. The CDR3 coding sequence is TGTGCCAATAAGCGGGAGGTACCCTACGAGCAGTACTTC. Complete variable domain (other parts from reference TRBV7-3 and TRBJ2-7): GAGVSQTPSNKVTEKGKYVELRCDPISGHTALYWYRQSLGQGPEFLIYFQGTGAADDSGLPNDRFFAVRPEGSVSTLKIQRTERGDSAVYLCANKREVPYEQYFGPGTRLTVT.

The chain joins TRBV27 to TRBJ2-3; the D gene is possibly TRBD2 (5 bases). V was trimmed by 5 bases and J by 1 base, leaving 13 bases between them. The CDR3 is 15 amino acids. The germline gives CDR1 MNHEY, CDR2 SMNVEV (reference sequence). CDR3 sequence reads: CASSPVLLGTDTQYF. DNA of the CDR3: TGTGCCAGCAGTCCAGTCCTACTAGGCACAGATACGCAGTATTTT.

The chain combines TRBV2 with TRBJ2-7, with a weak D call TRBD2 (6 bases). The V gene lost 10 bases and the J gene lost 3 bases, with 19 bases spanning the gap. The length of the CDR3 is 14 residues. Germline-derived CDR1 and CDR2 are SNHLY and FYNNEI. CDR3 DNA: TGTGCCACAGCTATAGGCGGGGCCTTCTACGAGCAGTACTTC. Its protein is CATAIGGAFYEQYF.

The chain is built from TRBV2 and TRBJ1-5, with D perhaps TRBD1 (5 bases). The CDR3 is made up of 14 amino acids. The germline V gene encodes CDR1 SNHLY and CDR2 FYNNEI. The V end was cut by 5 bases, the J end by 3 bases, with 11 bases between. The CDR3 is CASSRDRLNQPQHF. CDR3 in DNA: TGTGCCAGCAGTCGAGACAGACTCAATCAGCCCCAGCATTTT.

CDR3 nucleotides: TGTGCCAGCAGTGAAACGGGGTACGGAAACACCATATATTTT. Translated, it gives CASSETGYGNTIYF. The rearrangement links TRBV6-1 to TRBJ1-3; D remains ambiguous. Germline lookup yields CDR1 MNHNS and CDR2 SASEGT. The CDR3 sequence is 14 residues long. The germline V and J ends were trimmed by 2 bases and 4 bases, with 9 bases remaining between them.

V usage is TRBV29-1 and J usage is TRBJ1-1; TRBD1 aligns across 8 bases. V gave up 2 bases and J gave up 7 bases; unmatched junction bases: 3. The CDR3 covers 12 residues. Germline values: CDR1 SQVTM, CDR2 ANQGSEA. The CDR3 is CSVELGTGEAFF. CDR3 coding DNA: TGCAGCGTTGAACTGGGGACAGGTGAAGCTTTCTTT.

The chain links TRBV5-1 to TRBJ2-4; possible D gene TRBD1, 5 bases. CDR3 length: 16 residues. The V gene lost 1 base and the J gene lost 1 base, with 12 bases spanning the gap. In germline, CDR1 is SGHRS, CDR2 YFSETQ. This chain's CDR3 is CASSLSPGRAKNIQYF. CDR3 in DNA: TGCGCCAGCAGCTTGAGCCCAGGGCGGGCCAAAAACATTCAGTACTTC.

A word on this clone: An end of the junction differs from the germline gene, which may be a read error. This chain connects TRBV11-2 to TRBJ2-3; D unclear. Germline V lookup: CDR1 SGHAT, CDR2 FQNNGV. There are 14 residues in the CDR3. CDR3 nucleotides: TGTGCCAGCACCTTAGCTCTTGGCACAGATACGCAGTATTTT. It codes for CASTLALGTDTQYF.

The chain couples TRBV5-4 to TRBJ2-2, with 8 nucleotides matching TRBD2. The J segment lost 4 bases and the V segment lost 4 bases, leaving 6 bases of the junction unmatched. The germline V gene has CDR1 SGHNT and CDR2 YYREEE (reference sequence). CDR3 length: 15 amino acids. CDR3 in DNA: TGTGCCAGCAGCCGGAGCGGGAGAGGCACCGGGGAGCTGTTTTTT. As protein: CASSRSGRGTGELFF.

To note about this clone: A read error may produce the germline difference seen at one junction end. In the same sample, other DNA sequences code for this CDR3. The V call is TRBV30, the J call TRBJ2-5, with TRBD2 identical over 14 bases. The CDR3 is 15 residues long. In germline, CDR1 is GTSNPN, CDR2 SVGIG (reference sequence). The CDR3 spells CAWSEGLAGVETQYF. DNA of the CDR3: TGCGCCTGGAGTGAGGGACTAGCGGGAGTGGAGACCCAGTACTTC.

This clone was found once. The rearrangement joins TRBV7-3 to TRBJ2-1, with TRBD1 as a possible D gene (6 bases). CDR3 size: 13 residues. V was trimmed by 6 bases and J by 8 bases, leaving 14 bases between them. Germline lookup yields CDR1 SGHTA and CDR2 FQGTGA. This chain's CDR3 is CASSSSGDYEQFF. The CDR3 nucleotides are TGTGCCAGCAGTTCCTCAGGGGATTATGAGCAGTTCTTC.

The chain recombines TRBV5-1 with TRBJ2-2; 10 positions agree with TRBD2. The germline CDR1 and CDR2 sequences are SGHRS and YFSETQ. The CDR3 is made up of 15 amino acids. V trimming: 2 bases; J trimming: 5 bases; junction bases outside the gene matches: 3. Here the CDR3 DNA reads TGCGCCAGCAGCTTCCTAGCGGGAGAAACCGGGGAGCTGTTTTTT. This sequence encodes CASSFLAGETGELFF.

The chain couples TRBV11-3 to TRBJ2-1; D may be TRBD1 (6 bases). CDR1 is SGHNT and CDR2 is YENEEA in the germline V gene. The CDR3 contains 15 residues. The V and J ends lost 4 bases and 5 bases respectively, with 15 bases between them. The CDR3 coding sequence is TGTGCCAGCAGCTCCCAGGGGAGAGGACACAATGAGCAGTTCTTC. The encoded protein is CASSSQGRGHNEQFF.

CDR3 DNA sequence: TGTGCCAGCAGTATGGGACAGGGGTTCAATGAGCAGTTCTTC. Translated, it gives CASSMGQGFNEQFF. This chain joins TRBV6-5 and TRBJ2-1; 10 nucleotides agree with TRBD1. J lost 6 bases, V lost 5 bases, and 4 bases had no gene match. Germline CDR1 reads MNHEY; CDR2 reads SVGAGI. CDR3 length: 14 amino acids.

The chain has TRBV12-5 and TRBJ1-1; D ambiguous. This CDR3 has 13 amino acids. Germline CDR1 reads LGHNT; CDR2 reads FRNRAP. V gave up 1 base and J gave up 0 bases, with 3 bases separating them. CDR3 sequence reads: CASGLAMNTEAFF. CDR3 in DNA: TGTGCTAGTGGTTTGGCCATGAACACTGAAGCTTTCTTT. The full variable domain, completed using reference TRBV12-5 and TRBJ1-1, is DARVTQTPRHKVTEMGQEVTMRCQPILGHNTVFWYRQTMMQGLELLAYFRNRAPLDDSGMPKDRFSAEMPDATLATLKIQPSEPRDSAVYFCASGLAMNTEAFFGQGTRLTVV.

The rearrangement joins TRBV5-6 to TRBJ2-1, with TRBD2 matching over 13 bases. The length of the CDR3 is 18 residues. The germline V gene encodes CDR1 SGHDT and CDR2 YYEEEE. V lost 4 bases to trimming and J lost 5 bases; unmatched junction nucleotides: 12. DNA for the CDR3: TGTGCCAGCAGCGACGGACTAGCGGGAGCCCGATCGCACAATGAGCAGTTCTTC. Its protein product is CASSDGLAGARSHNEQFF. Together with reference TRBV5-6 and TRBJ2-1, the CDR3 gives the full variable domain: DAGVTQSPTHLIKTRGQQVTLRCSPKSGHDTVSWYQQALGQGPQFIFQYYEEEERQRGNFPDRFSGHQFPNYSSELNVNALLLGDSALYLCASSDGLAGARSHNEQFFGPGTRLTVL.

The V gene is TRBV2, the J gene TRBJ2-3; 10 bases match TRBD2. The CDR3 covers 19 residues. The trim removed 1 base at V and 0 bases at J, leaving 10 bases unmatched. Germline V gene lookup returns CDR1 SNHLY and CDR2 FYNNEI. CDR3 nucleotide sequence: TGTGCCAGCAGTGAAGTTCCAGCGGGGGGGCCCGGGAGCACAGATACGCAGTATTTT. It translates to CASSEVPAGGPGSTDTQYF.

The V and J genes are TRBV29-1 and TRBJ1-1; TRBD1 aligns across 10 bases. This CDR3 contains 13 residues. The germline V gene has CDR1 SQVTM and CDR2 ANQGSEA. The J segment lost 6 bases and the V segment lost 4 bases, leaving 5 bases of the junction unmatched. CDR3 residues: CSVGDRGFSEAFF. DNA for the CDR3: TGCAGCGTTGGGGACAGGGGTTTTTCTGAAGCTTTCTTT.

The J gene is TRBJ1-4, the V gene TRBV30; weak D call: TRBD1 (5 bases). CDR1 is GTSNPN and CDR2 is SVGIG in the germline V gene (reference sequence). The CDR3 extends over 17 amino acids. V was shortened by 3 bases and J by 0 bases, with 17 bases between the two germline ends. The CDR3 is CAWSPIRAPATNEKLFF. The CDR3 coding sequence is TGTGCCTGGAGCCCAATCAGGGCGCCCGCAACTAATGAAAAACTGTTTTTT.

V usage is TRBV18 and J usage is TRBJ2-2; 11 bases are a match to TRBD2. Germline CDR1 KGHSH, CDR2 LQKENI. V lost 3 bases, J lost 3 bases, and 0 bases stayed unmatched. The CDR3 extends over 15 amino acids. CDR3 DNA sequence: TGTGCCAGCTCACCGGGACTAGCGGACACCGGGGAGCTGTTTTTT. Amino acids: CASSPGLADTGELFF.

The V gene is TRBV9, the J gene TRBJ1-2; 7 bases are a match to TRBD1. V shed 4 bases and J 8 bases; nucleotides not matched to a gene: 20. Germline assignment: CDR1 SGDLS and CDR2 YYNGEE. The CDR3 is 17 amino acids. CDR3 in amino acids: CASSTLDRARVQGGYTF. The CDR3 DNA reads TGTGCCAGCAGCACTCTAGACAGGGCCCGTGTTCAGGGGGGCTACACCTTC.